These 3 T cell receptor beta chains were all obtained from the same sample, sequenced in a study of cytomegalovirus exposure and HLA in healthy donors. The PCR had 60 Vbeta and 13 Jbeta primers. Generated by immunoSEQ multiplex PCR, the TCRdb table keeps only in-frame clones and is missing some. In the table there are tens of thousands of clones, around three quarters of which are singletons. Sequencing was carried out using PBMCs. These receptors originate from a man between 18 and 29 years old in good health and CMV-seropositive.

The gene calls are TRBV6-5 and TRBJ1-6; 10 nucleotides match TRBD1. The germline V gene encodes CDR1 MNHEY and CDR2 SVGAGI. The CDR3 has 14 amino acids. V shed 6 bases and J 8 bases; nucleotides not matched to a gene: 4. CDR3 region: CASSEGQGYSPLHF. In DNA, the CDR3 is TGTGCCAGCAGCGAGGGACAGGGGTATTCACCCCTCCACTTT.

The rearrangement uses TRBV30 and TRBJ2-1, with D possibly matching TRBD2 (7 bases). V lost 8 bases, J lost 9 bases, and 26 bases lay in between. CDR1 and CDR2 from the germline V gene are GTSNPN and SVGIG (reference sequence). CDR3 length: 15 amino acids. The CDR3 is CAGGAVSGGPPEQFF. CDR3 DNA: TGTGCCGGGGGCGCGGTGTCGGGAGGTCCCCCTGAGCAGTTCTTC.

The J gene is TRBJ2-5, the V gene TRBV25-1; 8 nucleotides line up with TRBD2. V shed 5 bases and J 4 bases; nucleotides not matched to a gene: 9. The CDR3 sequence is 15 residues long. CDR1 MGHDK and CDR2 SYGVNS come from the germline V gene. The CDR3 protein is CASSSFSGGRETQYF. CDR3 coding DNA: TGTGCCAGCAGTTCGTTTTCGGGAGGGAGAGAGACCCAGTACTTC.